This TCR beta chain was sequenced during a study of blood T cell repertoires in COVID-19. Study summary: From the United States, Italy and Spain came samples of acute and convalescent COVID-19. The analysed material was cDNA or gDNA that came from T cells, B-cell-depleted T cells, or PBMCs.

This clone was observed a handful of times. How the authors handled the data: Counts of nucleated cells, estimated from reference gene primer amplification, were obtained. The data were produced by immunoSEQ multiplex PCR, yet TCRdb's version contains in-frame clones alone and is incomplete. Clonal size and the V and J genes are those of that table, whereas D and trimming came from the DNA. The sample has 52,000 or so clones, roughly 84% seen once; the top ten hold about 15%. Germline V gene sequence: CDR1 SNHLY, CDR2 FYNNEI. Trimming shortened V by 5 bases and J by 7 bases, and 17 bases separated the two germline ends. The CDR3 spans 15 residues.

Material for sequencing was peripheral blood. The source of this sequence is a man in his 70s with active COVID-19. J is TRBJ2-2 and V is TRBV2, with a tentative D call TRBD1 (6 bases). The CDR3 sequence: CASSSPQTGYGELFF. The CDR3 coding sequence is TGTGCCAGCAGTTCACCACAAACAGGGTACGGGGAGCTGTTTTTT.